The rows below give T cell receptor beta chains drawn from one sample of a study of cytomegalovirus exposure and HLA in healthy donors. Method: immunoSEQ multiplex PCR; TCRdb's copy keeps in-frame clones and lacks some. The sample has about 150,000 clones, over 60% seen once. Input material: PBMCs. The source of these receptors is a woman aged 35 to 49 in good health and CMV-seronegative. The conserved cysteine and the conserved F or W are not part of the CDR3 here. The D gene is left open where the match is weak.

length: 13
J: TRBJ1-4
D: -
V: TRBV2
CDR3: ASSAYSGGRGKLF

length: 13
J: TRBJ2-1
D: TRBD2
V: TRBV5-4
CDR3: ASSPRAGGFNEQF

length: 12
J: TRBJ2-7
D: TRBD2
V: TRBV6-1
CDR3: ASSHLRGTYEQY

length: 12
J: TRBJ1-1
D: TRBD1
V: TRBV30
CDR3: AWRAGTGWTEAF

length: 16
J: TRBJ2-3
D: TRBD2
V: TRBV5-4
CDR3: ASSPGLAGVPRGDTQY

length: 11
J: TRBJ1-1
D: TRBD1
V: TRBV28
CDR3: ASSFPGGTEAF

length: 12
J: TRBJ2-3
D: TRBD2
V: TRBV7-7
CDR3: ASSSLAGGDTQY

length: 9
J: TRBJ1-2
D: -
V: TRBV5-1
CDR3: ASSLGQGYT

length: 14
J: TRBJ1-5
D: -
V: TRBV27
CDR3: ALEGPDFRGDQPQH

length: 14
J: TRBJ2-2
D: TRBD2
V: TRBV7-9
CDR3: ASSLLAGDDTGELF

length: 11
J: TRBJ2-7
D: -
V: TRBV7-6
CDR3: ASSFTGRDEQY

length: 12
J: TRBJ2-7
D: -
V: TRBV9
CDR3: ASSVEQGRSEQY

length: 11
J: TRBJ2-7
D: -
V: TRBV9
CDR3: ASSGTTWDEQY

length: 14
J: TRBJ2-3
D: TRBD2
V: TRBV5-1
CDR3: ASSSILAGGTDTQY

length: 12
J: TRBJ2-3
D: TRBD2
V: TRBV25-1
CDR3: ASSQSGGASPQY

length: 13
J: TRBJ1-3
D: -
V: TRBV13
CDR3: ASSSRGGSGNTIY

length: 14
J: TRBJ2-2
D: -
V: TRBV5-1
CDR3: ASSWRASANTGELF

length: 11
J: TRBJ2-6
D: -
V: TRBV10-1
CDR3: ASSQSGANVLT

length: 12
J: TRBJ2-7
D: -
V: TRBV6-5
CDR3: ASSYSYYGYEQY

length: 10
J: TRBJ1-2
D: -
V: TRBV5-1
CDR3: ASRGDASGYT

length: 14
J: TRBJ2-2
D: TRBD1
V: TRBV27
CDR3: ASSKQGTGNTGELF

length: 13
J: TRBJ1-2
D: TRBD1
V: TRBV18
CDR3: ASSPLDRGGYGYT

length: 13
J: TRBJ1-1
D: -
V: TRBV6-4
CDR3: ASKSQPRANTEAF

length: 11
J: TRBJ1-2
D: -
V: TRBV29-1
CDR3: SAGEAGNYGYT

length: 13
J: TRBJ2-7
D: TRBD1
V: TRBV27
CDR3: ASRDRDRDSYEQY

length: 15
J: TRBJ1-5
D: TRBD1
V: TRBV6-1
CDR3: ASSEWDRGNINQPQH

length: 16
J: TRBJ2-7
D: TRBD1
V: TRBV4-1
CDR3: ASSQRFRDRGRSYEQY

length: 13
J: TRBJ1-1
D: -
V: TRBV10-3
CDR3: AISEGVGSNTEAF

length: 11
J: TRBJ2-7
D: TRBD1
V: TRBV6-4
CDR3: ASRGTGEYEQY

length: 11
J: TRBJ1-2
D: TRBD1
V: TRBV6-5
CDR3: ASSKGQSYGYT

length: 12
J: TRBJ2-7
D: TRBD1
V: TRBV6-6
CDR3: ASSRGQGSYEQY

length: 11
J: TRBJ2-7
D: -
V: TRBV6-5
CDR3: ASSPFDRYEQY

length: 14
J: TRBJ2-3
D: -
V: TRBV4-1
CDR3: ASSQEQGYGGDTQY

length: 13
J: TRBJ1-1
D: -
V: TRBV28
CDR3: ASSLRGSGRTEAF

length: 13
J: TRBJ1-2
D: -
V: TRBV5-4
CDR3: ASSPTGHLNYGYT

length: 11
J: TRBJ2-5
D: -
V: TRBV10-3
CDR3: AISESARETQY

length: 15
J: TRBJ1-2
D: -
V: TRBV6-1
CDR3: ASSDNLGGGVGYGYT

length: 10
J: TRBJ2-7
D: -
V: TRBV19
CDR3: ASSTGSYEQY

length: 13
J: TRBJ2-1
D: -
V: TRBV6-5
CDR3: ASSTMYNSYNEQF

length: 11
J: TRBJ1-4
D: TRBD1
V: TRBV29-1
CDR3: SVESGQNEKLF

length: 13
J: TRBJ1-3
D: -
V: TRBV7-2
CDR3: ASSSLDRSGNTIY

length: 14
J: TRBJ2-3
D: TRBD2
V: TRBV19
CDR3: ASSLGLAGDGDTQY

length: 13
J: TRBJ2-7
D: TRBD1
V: TRBV5-4
CDR3: ASSKDRSSSYEQY

length: 13
J: TRBJ2-3
D: -
V: TRBV7-9
CDR3: ASTVQVGPADTQY

length: 11
J: TRBJ2-1
D: -
V: TRBV29-1
CDR3: SVHTLEGYEQF

length: 13
J: TRBJ2-7
D: TRBD2
V: TRBV6-1
CDR3: ASSETSGSSYEQY

length: 14
J: TRBJ1-4
D: -
V: TRBV5-1
CDR3: ASSLVGGATNEKLF

length: 11
J: TRBJ2-2
D: -
V: TRBV6-5
CDR3: ASTARGTGELF

length: 12
J: TRBJ2-7
D: TRBD1
V: TRBV5-1
CDR3: ASSTRTGSYEQY

length: 14
J: TRBJ2-2
D: TRBD2
V: TRBV13
CDR3: ASSLVGRSETGELF

length: 12
J: TRBJ1-5
D: -
V: TRBV4-1
CDR3: ASTEVAGNQPQH

length: 11
J: TRBJ2-7
D: TRBD2
V: TRBV10-1
CDR3: ASSERGGYEQY

length: 14
J: TRBJ2-3
D: -
V: TRBV5-1
CDR3: ASSYQGSPSTDTQY

length: 13
J: TRBJ2-3
D: -
V: TRBV19
CDR3: ASSIVGGGTDTQY

length: 15
J: TRBJ1-2
D: -
V: TRBV2
CDR3: ASSESPLPTGSYGYT

length: 12
J: TRBJ2-7
D: -
V: TRBV6-5
CDR3: ASSGRGSSYEQY

length: 14
J: TRBJ2-1
D: -
V: TRBV27
CDR3: ASNHRDGGSYNEQF

length: 16
J: TRBJ2-1
D: -
V: TRBV9
CDR3: ASSVAAWGQVSYNEQF

length: 13
J: TRBJ2-7
D: -
V: TRBV11-2
CDR3: ASSPGNIGIHEQY

length: 11
J: TRBJ1-2
D: -
V: TRBV6-4
CDR3: ASRAAGNYGYT